These 3 T cell receptor beta chains were sequenced from one sample in a study of shared clonotypes between healthy human individuals (dated by TCRdb to 2018 to 2021). Library prep was done by the immunoSEQ multiplex PCR assay. Not all clones reach the TCRdb copy of this immuneACCESS table, which keeps in-frame sequences only. Checked studies attribute under half of the gap to unresolved V genes and leave the rest unexplained. For this sample there are approximately 87,000 clones; about 61% appear just once. The ten largest clones add up to around 50% of the sample. Sample: memory CD8+ T cells sorted from blood. The cell subset or site label, read with the paper, signifies: CD45RO+ cells pooled with CCR7-negative TemRA cells. These receptors all come from a man in his thirties or forties in good health.

The chain is built from TRBV30 and TRBJ1-1; the D gene is possibly TRBD1 (6 bases). CDR1 GTSNPN and CDR2 SVGIG come from the germline V gene (reference sequence). CDR3 length: 14 residues. V was trimmed by 4 bases and J by 4 bases, leaving 16 bases between them. The CDR3 is CAWNIQGLGTEAFF. The CDR3, as DNA: TGTGCCTGGAACATACAGGGTTTAGGCACTGAAGCTTTCTTT. Variable domain in full (rest from reference TRBV30 and TRBJ1-1): SQTIHQWPATLVQPVGSPLSLECTVEGTSNPNLYWYRQAAGRGLQLLFYSVGIGQISSEVPQNLSASRPQDRQFILSSKKLLLSDSGFYLCAWNIQGLGTEAFFGQGTRLTVV.

This clone has a single count. V gene TRBV5-1 combines with J gene TRBJ2-5; either TRBD1 or TRBD2 may fit D (5 bases each). The CDR3 extends over 11 amino acids. CDR1 and CDR2 (germline): SGHRS, YFSETQ. V lost 3 bases, J lost 5 bases, and 5 bases lay in between. The CDR3 bases are TGCGCCAGCAGCTGGGGGGAGACCCAGTACTTC. Amino acid sequence: CASSWGETQYF.

This clone came up a few times. V usage is TRBV5-1 and J usage is TRBJ2-2, with D uncertain. Germline lookup yields CDR1 SGHRS and CDR2 YFSETQ. The CDR3 covers 14 residues. The V and J ends lost 2 bases and 0 bases respectively, with 5 bases between them. The CDR3 reads CASSLGANTGELFF. Written as DNA, the CDR3 is TGCGCCAGCAGCTTAGGCGCGAACACCGGGGAGCTGTTTTTT.